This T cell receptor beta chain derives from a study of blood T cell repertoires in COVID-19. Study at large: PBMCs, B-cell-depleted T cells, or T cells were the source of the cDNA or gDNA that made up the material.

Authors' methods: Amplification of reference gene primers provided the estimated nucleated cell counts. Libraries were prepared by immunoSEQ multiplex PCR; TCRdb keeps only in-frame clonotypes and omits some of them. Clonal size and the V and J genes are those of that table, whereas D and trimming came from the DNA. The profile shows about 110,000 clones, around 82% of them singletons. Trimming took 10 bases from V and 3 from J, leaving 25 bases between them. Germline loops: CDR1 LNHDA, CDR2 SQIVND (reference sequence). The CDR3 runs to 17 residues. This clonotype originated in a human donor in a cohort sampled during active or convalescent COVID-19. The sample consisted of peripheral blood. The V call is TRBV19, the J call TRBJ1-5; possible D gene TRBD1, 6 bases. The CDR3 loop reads CATHPGPHRADNQPQHF. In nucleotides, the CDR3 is TGTGCCACTCACCCAGGCCCCCACAGGGCGGACAATCAGCCCCAGCATTTT.